These 7 T cell receptor beta chains were all obtained from the same sample, sequenced in a study of T cell repertoires in cytomegalovirus infection. TCRdb re-called the reads with MiXCR, one entry per CDR3 protein. The table records roughly 630,000 distinct CDR3 sequences, less than 25% of them present only once. Sequencing used CD8+ T cells from PBMCs. The receptors derive from a human donor in good health (CMV status not recorded). Some clones in this sample may be carry-over from other donors' samples.

This clonotype was found a few times. The chain couples TRBV12-3 or TRBV12-4 to TRBJ1-2, with D unclear. This CDR3 comprises 14 residues. V dropped 0 bases and J dropped 0 bases, with 5 bases sitting between them. CDR3 sequence (DNA): TGTGCCAGCAGTTTAGCGCGAGCTAACTATGGCTACACCTTC. Translation gives CASSLARANYGYTF.

As for this clonotype: One junction end does not reproduce the germline sequence, and a read error may be involved. The chain combines TRBV12-3 or TRBV12-4 with TRBJ2-1, with 13 positions matching TRBD2. This CDR3 contains 18 residues. Here the CDR3 DNA reads TGTGCCAACAGTCCCCCAATGAGACTAGCGGGGGGTCGCAATGAGCAGTTCTTC. This codes for CANSPPMRLAGGRNEQFF.

Concerning this clonotype: This could be a read error, since a much larger clone is one nucleotide away. The rearrangement joins TRBV7-6 to TRBJ2-3; D unresolved. This CDR3 comprises 16 residues. Germline V gives CDR1 SGHVS, CDR2 FNYEAQ. The CDR3 DNA reads TGTGCCAACAGCTTACAGCCCAGCCTAAGCACAGATACGCAGTATTTT. It codes for CANSLQPSLSTDTQYF.

This clonotype was detected many times. The junction differs from germline at one of its ends, possibly a read error. The chain uses TRBV5-1 and TRBJ2-2, with D uncertain. Germline CDR1 reads SGHRS; CDR2 reads YFSETQ. This CDR3 spans 11 amino acids. The CDR3 region has the DNA TGTGCCAGCAGAAACACCGGGGAGCTGTTTTTT. This codes for CASRNTGELFF.

The rearrangement joins TRBV29-1 to TRBJ1-1, with D perhaps matching TRBD1 (5 bases). Deletions cut 4 bases from V and 3 bases from J, with 12 bases between. The CDR3 totals 13 residues. The germline gives CDR1 SQVTM, CDR2 ANQGSEA. The CDR3 reads CSVGSGFDTEAFF. The CDR3 nucleotides are TGCAGCGTTGGGTCAGGGTTCGACACTGAAGCTTTCTTT. Supplemented by reference TRBV29-1 and TRBJ1-1, the full variable domain reads SAVISQKPSRDICQRGTSLTIQCQVDSQVTMMFWYRQQPGQSLTLIATANQGSEATYESGFVIDKFPISRPNLTFSTLTVSNMSPEDSSIYLCSVGSGFDTEAFFGQGTRLTVV.

The rearrangement uses TRBV2 and TRBJ2-4; TRBD1 or TRBD2 may be the D gene (7 bases each). This CDR3 spans 17 amino acids. Trimming stripped 3 bases from V and 0 bases from J, with 15 bases between. Germline CDR1 and CDR2: SNHLY and FYNNEI. The CDR3 bases are TGTGCCAGCAGTGACCAGGGGGGGCAATTAGCCAAAAACATTCAGTACTTC. Amino acid sequence: CASSDQGGQLAKNIQYF.

The rearrangement links TRBV7-9 to TRBJ1-2; no clear D. From germline, CDR1 is SEHNR and CDR2 FQNEAQ (reference sequence). The CDR3 is 15 amino acids. Deletions cut 5 bases from V and 3 bases from J, with 16 bases between. CDR3 protein: CASSPPSRVDYGYTF. CDR3 DNA sequence: TGTGCCAGCAGCCCCCCATCCCGGGTGGACTATGGCTACACCTTC.